The 29 T cell receptor beta chains reported below all come from one sample, sequenced in a study of technical replicates of blood from several donors. Assay used: immunoSEQ multiplex PCR; TCRdb lists only in-frame clones, some missing. Altogether 53,000 or so clones are present, about 86% being singletons, with the ten largest covering 5.6%. Material for sequencing was PBMCs. These receptors all come from a human donor in good health. Some clones in this sample may be carry-over from other donors' samples.

This clone was detected once. This chain uses TRBV7-9 with TRBJ1-2, with D maybe TRBD1 (5 bases). The germline CDR1 and CDR2 sequences are SEHNR and FQNEAQ (reference sequence). The ends were cut back, 1 base at V and 4 bases at J, with 16 bases in the middle. CDR3 size: 16 residues. Here the CDR3 reads CASSLVVGRAPYGYTF. The CDR3 DNA follows: TGTGCCAGCAGCTTAGTGGTTGGCAGGGCCCCCTATGGCTACACCTTC.

The rearrangement links TRBV14 to TRBJ2-7; 9 nucleotides align to TRBD1. The J segment lost 4 bases and the V segment lost 5 bases, leaving 6 bases of the junction unmatched. CDR1 and CDR2 (germline): SGHDN, FVKESK. The CDR3 is made up of 14 amino acids. CDR3 sequence (DNA): TGTGCCAGCAGCGAAGGGACAGGGTGGTACGAGCAGTACTTC. This encodes CASSEGTGWYEQYF.

This clone was counted a few times. J is TRBJ1-2 and V is TRBV5-5; 8 positions agree with TRBD1. The CDR3 covers 14 residues. The V gene end was trimmed by 4 bases and the J gene end by 4 bases; junction bases not matched to a gene: 6. Germline V CDR1 and CDR2: SGHKS, YYEKEE (reference sequence). CDR3 in DNA: TGTGCCAGCAGCAAAGGACAGGGCAGCTATGGCTACACCTTC. Translating it yields CASSKGQGSYGYTF.

This chain links TRBV19 with TRBJ1-3, with TRBD1 matching 7 bases. Germline V gives CDR1 LNHDA, CDR2 SQIVND (reference sequence). The CDR3 consists of 16 residues. V was clipped by 2 bases and J by 0 bases; unmatched bases: 4. The CDR3 nucleotides are TGTGCCAGTAGTATAAGGACAGGCTACTCTGGAAACACCATATATTTT. It is translated as CASSIRTGYSGNTIYF.

The rearrangement joins TRBV6-6 to TRBJ2-5; D is ambiguous. This CDR3 spans 14 amino acids. V gave up 2 bases and J gave up 0 bases, with 7 bases separating them. Germline V gene data show CDR1 as MNHNY and CDR2 as SVGAGI (reference sequence). The CDR3 DNA reads TGTGCCAGCAGTTACGGGCAGGACCAAGAGACCCAGTACTTC. It translates to CASSYGQDQETQYF.

This chain uses TRBV5-6 with TRBJ1-1; TRBD1 aligns across 9 bases. With 4 bases clipped from V and 8 bases from J, the junction kept 18 bases outside the gene matches. The CDR3 totals 17 residues. The germline V gene encodes CDR1 SGHDT and CDR2 YYEEEE. CDR3 in amino acids: CASSARGTGSKKREAFF. CDR3 sequence (DNA): TGTGCCAGCAGCGCCCGGGGGACAGGGTCCAAAAAAAGAGAAGCTTTCTTT.

CDR3: CASSLLAPSSYNSPLHF. The DNA for the CDR3 is TGTGCCAGCAGTTTATTGGCACCTAGCTCCTATAATTCACCCCTCCACTTT. This chain links TRBV27 with TRBJ1-6; the D is unclear. The CDR3 is made up of 17 amino acids. The germline V gene encodes CDR1 MNHEY and CDR2 SMNVEV (reference sequence). Trimming removed 1 base from V and 0 bases from J, with 10 bases in between.

The chain uses TRBV5-1 and TRBJ1-2; TRBD1 aligns across 8 bases. The V gene's germline CDR1 is SGHRS and CDR2 YFSETQ. Losses at the gene ends were 0 bases for V and 1 base for J; bases not matched to a gene: 8. CDR3 length equals 17 residues. The DNA for the CDR3 is TGCGCCAGCAGCTTGGATGGACAGGGTCATTTTAACTATGGCTACACCTTC. Encoded protein: CASSLDGQGHFNYGYTF.

This sequence joins TRBV5-4 and TRBJ2-7; D perhaps matches TRBD1 (6 bases). V shed 0 bases and J shed 2 bases, with 12 bases lying between them. Germline loops: CDR1 SGHNT, CDR2 YYREEE (reference sequence). The CDR3 sequence is 15 residues long. The CDR3 spells CASSLGQDPTYEQYF. The DNA for the CDR3 is TGTGCCAGCAGCTTGGGACAGGACCCGACCTACGAGCAGTACTTC.

The rearrangement links TRBV7-2 to TRBJ2-1, with 8 bases fitting TRBD2. The CDR3 spans 16 residues. The J segment lost 1 base and the V segment lost 3 bases, leaving 5 bases of the junction unmatched. Germline assignment: CDR1 SGHTA and CDR2 FQGNSA. CDR3: CASSLAGGGSYNEQFF. CDR3 DNA sequence: TGTGCCAGCAGCTTGGCGGGGGGTGGGTCCTACAATGAGCAGTTCTTC.

The chain joins TRBV7-2 to TRBJ1-6; D perhaps matches TRBD1 (5 bases). Trimming cost V 1 base and J 9 bases, with 13 bases left between them. This CDR3 has 15 amino acids. Germline loops: CDR1 SGHTA, CDR2 FQGNSA. The CDR3 here is CASSLDDSVGSPLHF. CDR3 nucleotides: TGTGCCAGCAGCTTAGATGACAGCGTGGGTTCACCCCTCCACTTT.

CDR3 DNA sequence: TGTGCCAGCAGGATGACTAGCCCTTATTACGAGCAGTACTTC. Its protein product is CASRMTSPYYEQYF. This chain connects TRBV6-5 to TRBJ2-7; 7 positions match TRBD2. V lost 6 bases to trimming and J lost 4 bases; unmatched junction nucleotides: 9. Germline CDR1 reads MNHEY; CDR2 reads SVGAGI. There are 14 residues in the CDR3.

The chain is built from TRBV6-5 and TRBJ2-2, with TRBD1 identical over 7 bases. CDR1 is MNHEY and CDR2 is SVGAGI in the germline V gene. The CDR3 sequence is 16 residues long. Trimming removed 2 bases from V and 7 bases from J; junction bases left unmatched: 10. CDR3 residues: CASSYAPDRVGGELFF. CDR3 DNA: TGTGCCAGCAGTTACGCCCCAGACAGGGTAGGCGGGGAGCTGTTTTTT.

V and J are TRBV30 and TRBJ1-6; 9 bases map to TRBD1. The CDR3 loop spans 14 amino acids. Per germline, CDR1 GTSNPN and CDR2 SVGIG (reference sequence). V was pared by 1 base and J by 11 bases, with 6 bases of the junction left unmatched. In nucleotides, the CDR3 is TGTGCCTGGAGTGCCGGGACAGGGAAAACACCCCTCCACTTT. This encodes CAWSAGTGKTPLHF. Based on the CDR3 plus reference TRBV30 and TRBJ1-6, the full variable domain is SQTIHQWPATLVQPVGSPLSLECTVEGTSNPNLYWYRQAAGRGLQLLFYSVGIGQISSEVPQNLSASRPQDRQFILSSKKLLLSDSGFYLCAWSAGTGKTPLHFGNGTRLTVT.

This chain links TRBV5-1 with TRBJ2-5; TRBD1 might be the D (6 bases). This CDR3 comprises 15 residues. V was trimmed by 4 bases and J by 4 bases, leaving 17 bases between them. CDR1 SGHRS and CDR2 YFSETQ come from the germline V gene. In DNA, the CDR3 is TGCGCCAGCAGCCAAAGGACAGCCCCCGCAGAGACCCAGTACTTC. It codes for CASSQRTAPAETQYF.

The chain couples TRBV12-5 to TRBJ2-2; TRBD2 aligns across 7 bases. V was clipped by 6 bases and J by 7 bases; unmatched bases: 5. The CDR3 totals 13 residues. Germline V lookup: CDR1 LGHNT, CDR2 FRNRAP. Written as DNA, the CDR3 is TGTGCTAGTGGGCCCGGGGAGGGCGGGGAGCTGTTTTTT. This codes for CASGPGEGGELFF. The full variable domain, rest sourced from reference TRBV12-5 and TRBJ2-2, is DARVTQTPRHKVTEMGQEVTMRCQPILGHNTVFWYRQTMMQGLELLAYFRNRAPLDDSGMPKDRFSAEMPDATLATLKIQPSEPRDSAVYFCASGPGEGGELFFGEGSRLTVL.

This clone was observed once. This chain connects TRBV4-3 to TRBJ1-2; D is ambiguous. The length of the CDR3 is 14 residues. Trimming took off 0 bases at V and 4 bases at J, with 9 bases between the two ends. Germline V gene lookup returns CDR1 LGHNA and CDR2 YSLEER. CDR3 protein: CASSQDSTAYGYTF. In nucleotides, the CDR3 is TGCGCCAGCAGCCAAGATTCTACAGCCTATGGCTACACCTTC.

V usage is TRBV7-9 and J usage is TRBJ2-7, with TRBD2 identical over 13 bases. The V gene end was trimmed by 5 bases and the J gene end by 7 bases; junction bases not matched to a gene: 5. There are 14 residues in the CDR3. In germline, CDR1 is SEHNR, CDR2 FQNEAQ (reference sequence). CDR3 loop: CASSPGLAGVEQYF. CDR3 coding DNA: TGTGCCAGCAGCCCCGGACTAGCGGGAGTTGAGCAGTACTTC.

J is TRBJ1-5 and V is TRBV30; D is uncertain. The V and J ends lost 0 bases and 3 bases respectively, with 6 bases between them. The germline V gene has CDR1 GTSNPN and CDR2 SVGIG (reference sequence). This CDR3 has 13 residues. CDR3 DNA: TGTGCCTGGAGTGTACGAGACAATCAGCCCCAGCATTTT. This encodes CAWSVRDNQPQHF.

The chain carries TRBV6-5 and TRBJ1-1; 9 positions agree with TRBD1. The junction had 2 bases not matched to a gene; V was cut back by 2 bases and J by 4 bases. CDR1 and CDR2 (germline): MNHEY, SVGAGI. This CDR3 region has 14 residues. In nucleotides, the CDR3 is TGTGCCAGCAGTTACACGACAGGGGGCACTGAAGCTTTCTTT. It yields the protein CASSYTTGGTEAFF.

The rearrangement uses TRBV7-3 and TRBJ2-1; perhaps TRBD2 as D (6 bases). The CDR3 runs to 14 residues. Germline CDR1 and CDR2: SGHTA and FQGTGA. With 2 bases removed from V and 10 bases from J, the gap between germline ends came to 15 bases. The CDR3 region has the DNA TGTGCCAGCAGCTTACGACAGCTTGGGAGGGAGCAGTTCTTC. Translating gives CASSLRQLGREQFF.

The chain is built from TRBV6-4 and TRBJ2-3, with a tentative D call TRBD1 (6 bases). The germline V gene has CDR1 MRHNA and CDR2 SNTAGT. The V and J ends lost 2 bases and 1 base respectively, with 10 bases between them. The CDR3 has 15 residues. CDR3 bases: TGTGCCAGCAGTGACGGATCAGGGGGCACAGATACGCAGTATTTT. This encodes CASSDGSGGTDTQYF.

The J gene is TRBJ1-1, the V gene TRBV28, with D hard to call. CDR1 is MDHEN, CDR2 SYDVKM, per germline. CDR3 size: 13 residues. Trimming left V 2 bases short and J 5 bases short, with 9 bases between. The chain's CDR3 is CASSLQARTEAFF. CDR3 DNA sequence: TGTGCCAGCAGTTTACAGGCCCGGACTGAAGCTTTCTTT.

This sequence joins TRBV29-1 and TRBJ2-5; the D is unclear. CDR1 SQVTM and CDR2 ANQGSEA come from the germline V gene. The CDR3 runs 12 residues. Trimming took off 3 bases at V and 5 bases at J, with 10 bases between the two ends. The CDR3 sequence: CSVDLLSETQYF. The DNA for the CDR3 is TGCAGCGTTGACCTCTTGAGTGAGACCCAGTACTTC.

The V gene is TRBV6-1, the J gene TRBJ2-3; D uncertain. The germline V gene encodes CDR1 MNHNS and CDR2 SASEGT. The CDR3 has 12 residues. Trimming removed 2 bases at V and 2 bases at J, with 2 bases between. CDR3 sequence reads: CASSEYTDTQYF. CDR3 DNA sequence: TGTGCCAGCAGTGAATACACAGATACGCAGTATTTT.

A single count supports this clone. V is TRBV21-1 and J is TRBJ1-6; TRBD1, the table's D call, lacks a check against the DNA. TRBV21-1 is a listed pseudogene. The CDR3 has 15 amino acids. The CDR3: CASSKKTENNSPLHF. The CDR3 region has the DNA TGTGCCAGCAGCAAGAAGACAGAAAATAATTCACCCCTCCACTTT.

This rearrangement joins TRBV6-5 to TRBJ1-2; D perhaps matches TRBD1 (5 bases). The CDR3 consists of 16 residues. The V end was cut by 2 bases, the J end by 8 bases, with 21 bases between. Germline CDR1 reads MNHEY; CDR2 reads SVGAGI. DNA of the CDR3: TGTGCCAGCAGTTACGCTTCCGGCAGGGAAGTCGGCGGCTACACCTTC. It codes for CASSYASGREVGGYTF.

The rearrangement links TRBV7-9 to TRBJ1-2; 7 bases fit TRBD1. The CDR3 has 16 residues. The junction had 9 bases not matched to a gene; V was cut back by 4 bases and J by 1 base. Germline V gene lookup returns CDR1 SEHNR and CDR2 FQNEAQ (reference sequence). The DNA for the CDR3 is TGTGCCAGCAGCTCCCTGACCGGACAGGTTAACTATGGCTACACCTTC. Translating gives CASSSLTGQVNYGYTF.

This CDR3 is CASSLLGLAGAEEQYF. The CDR3 DNA reads as TGTGCCAGCAGCCTGCTGGGACTAGCGGGGGCGGAGGAGCAGTACTTC. J is TRBJ2-7 and V is TRBV7-9; 14 bases are shared with TRBD2. V shed 5 bases and J 7 bases; nucleotides not matched to a gene: 10. The CDR3 extends over 16 amino acids. CDR1 and CDR2 (germline): SEHNR, FQNEAQ (reference sequence).